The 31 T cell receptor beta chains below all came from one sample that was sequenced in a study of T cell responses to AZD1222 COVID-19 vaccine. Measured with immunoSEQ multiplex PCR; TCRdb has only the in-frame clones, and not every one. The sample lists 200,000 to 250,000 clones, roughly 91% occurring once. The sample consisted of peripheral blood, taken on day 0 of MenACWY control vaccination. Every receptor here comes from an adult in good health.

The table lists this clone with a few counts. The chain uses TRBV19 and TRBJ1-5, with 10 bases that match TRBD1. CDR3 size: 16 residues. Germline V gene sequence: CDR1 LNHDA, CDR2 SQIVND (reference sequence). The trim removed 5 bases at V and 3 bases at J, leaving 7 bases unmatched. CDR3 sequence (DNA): TGTGCCAGTAGTGACGGGGGACAGGGGTACAATCAGCCCCAGCATTTT. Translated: CASSDGGQGYNQPQHF.

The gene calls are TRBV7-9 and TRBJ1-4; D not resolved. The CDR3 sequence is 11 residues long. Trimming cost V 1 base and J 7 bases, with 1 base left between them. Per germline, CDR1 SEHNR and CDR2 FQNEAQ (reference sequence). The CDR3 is CASSLVEKLFF. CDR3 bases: TGTGCCAGCAGCTTAGTTGAAAAACTGTTTTTT.

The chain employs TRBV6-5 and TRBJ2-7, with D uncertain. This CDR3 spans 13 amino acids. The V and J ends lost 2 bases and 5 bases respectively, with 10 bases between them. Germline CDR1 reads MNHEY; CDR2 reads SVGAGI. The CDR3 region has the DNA TGTGCCAGCAGTTACCTTGGGCCGAACGAGCAGTACTTC. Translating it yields CASSYLGPNEQYF.

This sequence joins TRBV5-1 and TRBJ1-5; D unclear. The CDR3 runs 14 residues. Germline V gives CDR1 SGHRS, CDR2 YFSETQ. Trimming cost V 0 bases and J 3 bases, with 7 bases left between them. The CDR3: CASSLGGPNQPQHF. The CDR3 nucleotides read TGCGCCAGCAGCTTGGGGGGTCCCAATCAGCCCCAGCATTTT.

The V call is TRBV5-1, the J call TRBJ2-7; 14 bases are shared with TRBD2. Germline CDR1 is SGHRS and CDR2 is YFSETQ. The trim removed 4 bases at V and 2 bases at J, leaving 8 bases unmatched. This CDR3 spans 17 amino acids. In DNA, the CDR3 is TGCGCCAGCAGCGCCGGGACTAGCGGGGGACCCGCCTACGAGCAGTACTTC. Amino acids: CASSAGTSGGPAYEQYF.

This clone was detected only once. CDR3 sequence (DNA): TGTGCCAGCAGCCCCTCGCTCAAAAACATTCAGTACTTC. Amino acids: CASSPSLKNIQYF. This chain joins TRBV7-9 and TRBJ2-4, with unresolved D. The CDR3 runs to 13 residues. Per the germline V gene, CDR1 is SEHNR and CDR2 is FQNEAQ (reference sequence). The germline V and J ends were trimmed by 5 bases and 3 bases, with 8 bases remaining between them.

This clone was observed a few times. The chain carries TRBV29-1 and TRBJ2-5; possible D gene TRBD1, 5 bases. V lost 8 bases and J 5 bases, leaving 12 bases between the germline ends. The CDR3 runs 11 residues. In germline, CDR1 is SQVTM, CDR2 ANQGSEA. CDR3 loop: CSPREGETQYF. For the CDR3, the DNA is TGCAGCCCCAGGGAAGGGGAGACCCAGTACTTC.

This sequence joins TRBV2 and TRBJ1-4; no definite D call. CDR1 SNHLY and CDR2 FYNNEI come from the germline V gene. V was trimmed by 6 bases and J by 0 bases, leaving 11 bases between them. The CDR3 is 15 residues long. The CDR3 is CASSYHGATNEKLFF. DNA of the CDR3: TGTGCCAGCAGCTACCACGGTGCAACTAATGAAAAACTGTTTTTT.

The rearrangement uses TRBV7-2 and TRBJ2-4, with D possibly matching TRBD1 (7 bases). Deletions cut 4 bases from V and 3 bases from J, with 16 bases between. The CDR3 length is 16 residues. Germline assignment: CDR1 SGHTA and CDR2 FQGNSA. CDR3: CASSSQRQGGKNIQYF. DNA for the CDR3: TGTGCCAGCAGCTCCCAGAGACAGGGAGGCAAAAACATTCAGTACTTC.

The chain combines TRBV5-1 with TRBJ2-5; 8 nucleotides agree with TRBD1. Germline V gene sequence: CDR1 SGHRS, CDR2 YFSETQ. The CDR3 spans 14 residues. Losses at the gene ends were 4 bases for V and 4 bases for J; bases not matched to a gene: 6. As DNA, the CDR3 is TGCGCCAGCAGCACCGGACAGGGAGTAGAGACCCAGTACTTC. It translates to CASSTGQGVETQYF.

In DNA form, the CDR3 reads TGTGCCAGCAGCTTAAGGAATGGGCGGCGAGCTTTCTTT. It is translated as CASSLRNGRRAFF. The rearrangement joins TRBV7-9 to TRBJ1-1; D gene unclear. The length of the CDR3 is 13 residues. The ends were cut back, 2 bases at V and 10 bases at J, with 14 bases in the middle. Germline-derived CDR1 and CDR2 are SEHNR and FQNEAQ (reference sequence).

As DNA, the CDR3 is TGTGCCAGCAGTTTATCGGGTGTAGGACTAGCGGGGTACGGTGAGCAGTTCTTC. It codes for CASSLSGVGLAGYGEQFF. The chain uses TRBV28 and TRBJ2-1, with 12 bases lining up with TRBD2. This CDR3 has 18 amino acids. With V trimmed by 1 base and J by 9 bases, 13 bases remained unmatched. The germline V gene encodes CDR1 MDHEN and CDR2 SYDVKM.

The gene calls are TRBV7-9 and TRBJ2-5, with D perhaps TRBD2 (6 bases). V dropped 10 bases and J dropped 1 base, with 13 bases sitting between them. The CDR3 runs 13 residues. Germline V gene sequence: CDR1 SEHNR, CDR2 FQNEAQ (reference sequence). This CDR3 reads CANRDSTQETQYF. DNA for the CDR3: TGTGCCAACCGGGACTCGACCCAAGAGACCCAGTACTTC.

CDR3 sequence: CASSLESYYNEQFF. The CDR3 DNA reads as TGTGCCAGCAGCTTAGAAAGCTACTACAATGAGCAGTTCTTC. V gene TRBV7-6 combines with J gene TRBJ2-1, with unresolved D. CDR1 and CDR2 (germline): SGHVS, FNYEAQ. The V gene lost 1 base and the J gene lost 3 bases, with 7 bases spanning the gap. The CDR3 runs 14 residues.

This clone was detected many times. CDR3 sequence: CASSQWQATEAFF. The CDR3 coding sequence is TGTGCCAGCAGCCAATGGCAGGCCACTGAAGCTTTCTTT. The genes are TRBV4-2 and TRBJ1-1; D remains unclear. The CDR3 spans 13 residues. Germline V lookup: CDR1 LGHNA, CDR2 YNFKEQ. Deletions cut 2 bases from V and 4 bases from J, with 8 bases between.

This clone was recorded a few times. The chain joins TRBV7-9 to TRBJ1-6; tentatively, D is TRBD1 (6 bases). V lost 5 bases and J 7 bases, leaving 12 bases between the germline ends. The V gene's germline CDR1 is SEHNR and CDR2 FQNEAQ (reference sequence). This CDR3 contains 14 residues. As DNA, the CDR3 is TGTGCCAGCAGCGCAGGACAGACCAATTCACCCCTCCACTTT. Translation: CASSAGQTNSPLHF.

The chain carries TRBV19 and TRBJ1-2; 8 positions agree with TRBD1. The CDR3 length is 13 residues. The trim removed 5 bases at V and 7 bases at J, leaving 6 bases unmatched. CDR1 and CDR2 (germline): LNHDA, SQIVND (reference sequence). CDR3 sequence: CASSGQGRVGYTF. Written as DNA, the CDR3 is TGTGCCAGTAGTGGACAGGGTAGGGTTGGCTACACCTTC.

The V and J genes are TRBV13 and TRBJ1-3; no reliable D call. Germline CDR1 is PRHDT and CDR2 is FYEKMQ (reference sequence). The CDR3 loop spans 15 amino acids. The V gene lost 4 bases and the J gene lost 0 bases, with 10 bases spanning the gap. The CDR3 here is CASSSVPSSGNTIYF. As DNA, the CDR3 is TGTGCCAGCAGCTCGGTCCCGAGCTCTGGAAACACCATATATTTT.

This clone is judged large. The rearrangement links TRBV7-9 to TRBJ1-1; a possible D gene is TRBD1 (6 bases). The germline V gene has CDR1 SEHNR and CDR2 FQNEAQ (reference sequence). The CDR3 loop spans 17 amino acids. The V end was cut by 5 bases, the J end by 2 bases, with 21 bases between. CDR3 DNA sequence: TGTGCCAGCAGCCTTACCCCTCCGAGGGGGGTAAACACTGAAGCTTTCTTT. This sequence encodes CASSLTPPRGVNTEAFF.

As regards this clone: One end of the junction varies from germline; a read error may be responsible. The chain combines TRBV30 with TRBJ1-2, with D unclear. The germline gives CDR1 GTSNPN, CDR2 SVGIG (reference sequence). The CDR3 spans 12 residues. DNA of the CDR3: TGTGCCTGGAGTGTACGTCCTGGGCCTCGCATTTTC. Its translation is CAWSVRPGPRIF.

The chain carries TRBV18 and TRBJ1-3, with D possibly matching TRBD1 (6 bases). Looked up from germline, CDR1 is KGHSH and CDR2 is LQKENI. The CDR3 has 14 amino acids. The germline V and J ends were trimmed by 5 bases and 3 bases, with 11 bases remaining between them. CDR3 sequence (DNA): TGTGCCAGCTCATTACAGGGAGGTGGAAACACCATATATTTT. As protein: CASSLQGGGNTIYF.

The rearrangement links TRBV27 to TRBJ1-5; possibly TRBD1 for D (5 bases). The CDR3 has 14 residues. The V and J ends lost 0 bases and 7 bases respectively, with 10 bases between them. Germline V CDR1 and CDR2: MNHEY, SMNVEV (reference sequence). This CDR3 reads CASSLSSGLQPQHF. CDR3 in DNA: TGTGCCAGCAGTTTATCATCAGGGTTGCAGCCCCAGCATTTT.

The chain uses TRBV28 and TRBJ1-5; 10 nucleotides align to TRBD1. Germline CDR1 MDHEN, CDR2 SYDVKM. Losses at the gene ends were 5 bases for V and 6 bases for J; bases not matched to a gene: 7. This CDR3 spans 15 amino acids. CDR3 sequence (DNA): TGTGCCAGCAGTGGACAGGGGGTGAATAGTCAGCCCCAGCATTTT. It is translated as CASSGQGVNSQPQHF.

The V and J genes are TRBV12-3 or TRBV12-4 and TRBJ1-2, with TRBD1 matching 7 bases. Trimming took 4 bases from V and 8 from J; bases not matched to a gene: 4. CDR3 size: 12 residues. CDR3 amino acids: CASSSGTDGYTF. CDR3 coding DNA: TGTGCCAGCAGTTCCGGGACAGACGGCTACACCTTC.

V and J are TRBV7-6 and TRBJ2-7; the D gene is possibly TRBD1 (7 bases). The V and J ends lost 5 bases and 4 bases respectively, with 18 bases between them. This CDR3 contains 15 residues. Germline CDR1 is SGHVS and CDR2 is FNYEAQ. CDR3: CASSPQEGAGYEQYF. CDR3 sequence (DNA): TGTGCCAGCAGCCCCCAGGAGGGGGCGGGGTACGAGCAGTACTTC.

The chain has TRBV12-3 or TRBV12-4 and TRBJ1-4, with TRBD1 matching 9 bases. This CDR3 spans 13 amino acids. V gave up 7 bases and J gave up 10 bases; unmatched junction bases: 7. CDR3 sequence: CASTRDRVGKLFF. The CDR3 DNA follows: TGTGCCAGCACACGGGACAGGGTGGGAAAACTGTTTTTT.

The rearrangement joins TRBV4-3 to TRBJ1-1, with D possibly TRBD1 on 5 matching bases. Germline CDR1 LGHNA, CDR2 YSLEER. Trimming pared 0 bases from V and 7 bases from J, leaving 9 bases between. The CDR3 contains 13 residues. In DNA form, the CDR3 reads TGCGCCAGCAGCCAAGATTTGACAGTTGAAGCTTTCTTT. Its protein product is CASSQDLTVEAFF.

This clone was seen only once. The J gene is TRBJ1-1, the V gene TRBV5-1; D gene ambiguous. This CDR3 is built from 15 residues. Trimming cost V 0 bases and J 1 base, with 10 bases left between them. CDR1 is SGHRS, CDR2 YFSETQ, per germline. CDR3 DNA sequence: TGCGCCAGCAGCTTGGTTGCCAGCAGGAACACTGAAGCTTTCTTT. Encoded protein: CASSLVASRNTEAFF.

The CDR3 region is CASSLANYGYTF. CDR3 nucleotide sequence: TGCGCCAGCAGCCTCGCTAACTATGGCTACACCTTC. This sequence joins TRBV5-1 and TRBJ1-2; no definite D call. Germline lookup yields CDR1 SGHRS and CDR2 YFSETQ. The CDR3 has 12 amino acids. The V end lost 4 bases, the J end lost 0 bases, and 4 bases lay between the germline ends.

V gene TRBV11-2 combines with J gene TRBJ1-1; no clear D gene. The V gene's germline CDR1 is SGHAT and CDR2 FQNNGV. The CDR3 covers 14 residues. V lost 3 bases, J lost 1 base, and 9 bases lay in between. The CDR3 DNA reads TGTGCCAGCAGCTTCCGGGCACCGAACACTGAAGCTTTCTTT. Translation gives CASSFRAPNTEAFF.

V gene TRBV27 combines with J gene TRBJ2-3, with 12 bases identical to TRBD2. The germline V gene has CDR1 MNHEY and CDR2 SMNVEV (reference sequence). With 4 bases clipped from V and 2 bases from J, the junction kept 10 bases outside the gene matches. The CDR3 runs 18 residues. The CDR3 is CASSSRLAGAPFTDTQYF. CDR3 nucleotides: TGTGCCAGCAGTTCTCGACTAGCGGGGGCCCCGTTCACAGATACGCAGTATTTT.